One sample yielded the 6 T cell receptor beta chains listed below, sequenced in a study of blood T cell repertoires in COVID-19. This table comes from immunoSEQ multiplex PCR, and its TCRdb copy is limited to in-frame clones, with some not included. Of about 260,000 clones in the sample, 70% to 90% are singletons; the top ten hold 5.2%. The sample taken for sequencing was peripheral blood. The source of these receptors is an older woman with COVID-19, enrolled during active disease.

This clone showed up just a few times. This chain joins TRBV7-9 and TRBJ1-5; tentatively, D is TRBD1 (6 bases). In germline, CDR1 is SEHNR, CDR2 FQNEAQ (reference sequence). Trimming removed 6 bases at V and 1 base at J, with 10 bases between. The CDR3 extends over 14 amino acids. The CDR3 nucleotides are TGTGCCAGCAGTTCTAGGGGGAGCAATCAGCCCCAGCATTTT. Its protein product is CASSSRGSNQPQHF.

This sequence joins TRBV5-4 and TRBJ2-1; 8 bases match TRBD1. CDR3 length equals 16 residues. V was clipped by 3 bases and J by 4 bases; unmatched bases: 9. The germline V gene has CDR1 SGHNT and CDR2 YYREEE (reference sequence). CDR3 in amino acids: CASSSEARGLYNEQFF. The CDR3 region has the DNA TGTGCCAGCAGCTCGGAGGCCAGGGGGCTTTACAATGAGCAGTTCTTC.

This clone appeared once. The chain combines TRBV5-1 with TRBJ2-7, with 7 nucleotides matching TRBD1. With V trimmed by 7 bases and J by 0 bases, 4 bases remained unmatched. This CDR3 has 13 amino acids. The V gene's germline CDR1 is SGHRS and CDR2 YFSETQ. The CDR3 nucleotides are TGCGCCAGCCGCTGGACAGGCTCCTACGAGCAGTACTTC. The encoded protein is CASRWTGSYEQYF. The full variable domain, in which reference TRBV5-1 and TRBJ2-7 provide the parts outside the CDR3, is KAGVTQTPRYLIKTRGQQVTLSCSPISGHRSVSWYQQTPGQGLQFLFEYFSETQRNKGNFPGRFSGRQFSNSRSEMNVSTLELGDSALYLCASRWTGSYEQYFGPGTRLTVT.

The rearrangement links TRBV18 to TRBJ2-3, with 7 bases fitting TRBD2. V lost 4 bases and J lost 6; bases outside the gene matches: 10. Germline values: CDR1 KGHSH, CDR2 LQKENI. The CDR3 spans 15 residues. In DNA, the CDR3 is TGTGCCAGCTCACTGACGAGCGGGAACTCGGATACGCAGTATTTT. Translation: CASSLTSGNSDTQYF. Full variable domain (outside the CDR3, taken from reference TRBV18 and TRBJ2-3): NAGVMQNPRHLVRRRGQEARLRCSPMKGHSHVYWYRQLPEEGLKFMVYLQKENIIDESGMPKERFSAEFPKEGPSILRIQQVVRGDSAAYFCASSLTSGNSDTQYFGPGTRLTVL.

The gene calls are TRBV6-2 or TRBV6-3 and TRBJ1-5, with D perhaps matching TRBD1 (5 bases). This CDR3 has 17 residues. Between the trimmed V and J ends, which lost 0 bases and 9 bases, there was a span of 21 bases. The germline CDR1 and CDR2 sequences are MNHEY and SVGEGT. The CDR3 nucleotides read TGTGCCAGCAGTTACTCGTCTAGGGGCACCCAGGAGTGGCCCCAGCATTTT. It translates to CASSYSSRGTQEWPQHF.

V is TRBV28 and J is TRBJ2-1; possible D gene TRBD2, 6 bases. CDR3 length: 12 amino acids. V gave up 6 bases and J gave up 6 bases, with 9 bases separating them. Germline V lookup: CDR1 MDHEN, CDR2 SYDVKM. CDR3 protein: CASSFGSNEQFF. The CDR3 DNA sequence: TGTGCCAGCAGCTTCGGGAGCAATGAGCAGTTCTTC. Combining the CDR3 with reference TRBV28 and TRBJ2-1 gives the whole variable domain DVKVTQSSRYLVKRTGEKVFLECVQDMDHENMFWYRQDPGLGLRLIYFSYDVKMKEKGDIPEGYSVSREKKERFSLILESASTNQTSMYLCASSFGSNEQFFGPGTRLTVL.